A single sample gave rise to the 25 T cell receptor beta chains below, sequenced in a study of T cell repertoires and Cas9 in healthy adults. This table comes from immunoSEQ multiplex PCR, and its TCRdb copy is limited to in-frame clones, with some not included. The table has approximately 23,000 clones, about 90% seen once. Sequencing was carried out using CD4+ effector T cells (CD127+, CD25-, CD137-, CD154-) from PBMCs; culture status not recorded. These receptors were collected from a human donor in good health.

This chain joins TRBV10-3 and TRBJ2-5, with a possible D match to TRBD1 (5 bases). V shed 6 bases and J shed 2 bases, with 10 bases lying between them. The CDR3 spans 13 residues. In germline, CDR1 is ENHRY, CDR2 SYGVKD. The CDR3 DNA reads TGTGCCATCAGACAGGTCCGTCAAGAGACCCAGTACTTC. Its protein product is CAIRQVRQETQYF.

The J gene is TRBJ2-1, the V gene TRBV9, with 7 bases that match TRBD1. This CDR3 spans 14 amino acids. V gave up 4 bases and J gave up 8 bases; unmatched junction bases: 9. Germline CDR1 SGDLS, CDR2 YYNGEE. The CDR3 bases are TGTGCCAGCAGCCTCGGGACAGCGTCGGATGAGCAGTTCTTC. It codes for CASSLGTASDEQFF.

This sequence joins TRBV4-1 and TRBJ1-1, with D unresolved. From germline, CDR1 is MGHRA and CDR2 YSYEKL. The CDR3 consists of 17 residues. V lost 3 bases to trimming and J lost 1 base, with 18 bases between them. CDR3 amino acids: CASSQSGSSFSNTEAFF. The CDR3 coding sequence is TGCGCCAGCAGCCAGTCGGGCTCCTCATTTTCGAACACTGAAGCTTTCTTT.

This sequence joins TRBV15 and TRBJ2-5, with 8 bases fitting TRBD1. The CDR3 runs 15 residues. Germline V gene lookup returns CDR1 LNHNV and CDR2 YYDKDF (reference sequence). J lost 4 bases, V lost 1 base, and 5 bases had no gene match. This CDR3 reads CATSRVPTGVETQYF. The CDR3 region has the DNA TGTGCCACCAGCAGAGTTCCGACAGGGGTAGAGACCCAGTACTTC.

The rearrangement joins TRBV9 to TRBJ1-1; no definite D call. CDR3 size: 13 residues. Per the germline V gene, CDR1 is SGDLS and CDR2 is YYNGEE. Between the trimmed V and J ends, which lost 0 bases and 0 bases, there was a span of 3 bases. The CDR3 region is CASSVALNTEAFF. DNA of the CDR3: TGTGCCAGCAGCGTAGCATTGAACACTGAAGCTTTCTTT.

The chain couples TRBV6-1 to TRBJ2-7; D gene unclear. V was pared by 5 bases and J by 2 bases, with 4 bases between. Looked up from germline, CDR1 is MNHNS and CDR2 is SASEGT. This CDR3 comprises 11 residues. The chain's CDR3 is CASSSAYEQYF. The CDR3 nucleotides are TGTGCCAGCAGTTCCGCCTACGAGCAGTACTTC.

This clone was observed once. CDR3 nucleotides: TGCCGCGCCGGAGGCGGGACAGGGGGCGAGGGGAAGCAGTACTTC. It codes for CRAGGGTGGEGKQYF. The chain employs TRBV29-1 and TRBJ2-7; 12 bases line up with TRBD1. Germline CDR1 and CDR2: SQVTM and ANQGSEA. This CDR3 is built from 15 residues.

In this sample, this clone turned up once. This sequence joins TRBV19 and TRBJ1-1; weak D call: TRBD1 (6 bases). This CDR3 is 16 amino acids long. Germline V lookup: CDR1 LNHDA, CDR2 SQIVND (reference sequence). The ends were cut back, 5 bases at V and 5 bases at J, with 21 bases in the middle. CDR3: CASSGSGGQSGTEAFF. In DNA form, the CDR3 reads TGTGCCAGTAGTGGGTCCGGGGGGCAGAGTGGGACTGAAGCTTTCTTT. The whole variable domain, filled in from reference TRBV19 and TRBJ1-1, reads DGGITQSPKYLFRKEGQNVTLSCEQNLNHDAMYWYRQDPGQGLRLIYYSQIVNDFQKGDIAEGYSVSREKKESFPLTVTSAQKNPTAFYLCASSGSGGQSGTEAFFGQGTRLTVV.

The CDR3 DNA reads as TGTGCCAGCAGCACCGGGACCCTGATTTACAATGAGCAGTTCTTC. It yields the protein CASSTGTLIYNEQFF. The chain uses TRBV5-5 and TRBJ2-1, with D possibly being TRBD1 or TRBD2 (5 bases each). The germline gives CDR1 SGHKS, CDR2 YYEKEE (reference sequence). The V gene lost 4 bases and the J gene lost 4 bases, with 15 bases spanning the gap. CDR3 length: 15 amino acids.

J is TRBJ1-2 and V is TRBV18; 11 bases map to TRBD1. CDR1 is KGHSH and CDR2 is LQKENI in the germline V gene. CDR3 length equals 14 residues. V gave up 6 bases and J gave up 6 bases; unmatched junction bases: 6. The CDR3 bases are TGTGCCAGCTCGCCCGGGACAGGGGGGGATGGCTACACCTTC. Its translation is CASSPGTGGDGYTF.

The CDR3 here is CASSHNRGRATGELFF. CDR3 sequence (DNA): TGTGCCAGCAGCCACAACAGGGGGCGCGCCACCGGGGAGCTGTTTTTT. The chain uses TRBV14 and TRBJ2-2; 9 bases are shared with TRBD1. CDR3 size: 16 residues. In germline, CDR1 is SGHDN, CDR2 FVKESK. V shed 3 bases, J shed 4 bases, and the junction held 6 bases outside the gene matches.

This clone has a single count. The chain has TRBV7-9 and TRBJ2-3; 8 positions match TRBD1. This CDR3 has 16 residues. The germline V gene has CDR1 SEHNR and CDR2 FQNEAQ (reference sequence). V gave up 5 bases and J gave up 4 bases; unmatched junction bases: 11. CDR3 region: CASSLGQGPTADTQYF. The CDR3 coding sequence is TGTGCCAGCAGCCTCGGACAGGGCCCTACCGCAGATACGCAGTATTTT.

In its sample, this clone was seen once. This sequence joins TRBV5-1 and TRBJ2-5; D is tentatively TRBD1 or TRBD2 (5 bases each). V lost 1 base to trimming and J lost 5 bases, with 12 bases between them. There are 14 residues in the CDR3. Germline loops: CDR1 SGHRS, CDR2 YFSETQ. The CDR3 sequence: CASSLLRGGETQYF. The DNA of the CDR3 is TGCGCCAGCAGCTTGTTGAGGGGCGGGGAGACCCAGTACTTC.

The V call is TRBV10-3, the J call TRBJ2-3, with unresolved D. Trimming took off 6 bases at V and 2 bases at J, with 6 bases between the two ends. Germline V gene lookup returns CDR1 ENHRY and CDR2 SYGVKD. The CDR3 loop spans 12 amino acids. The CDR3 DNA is TGTGCCATCAGCTTTGCCACAGATACGCAGTATTTT. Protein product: CAISFATDTQYF.

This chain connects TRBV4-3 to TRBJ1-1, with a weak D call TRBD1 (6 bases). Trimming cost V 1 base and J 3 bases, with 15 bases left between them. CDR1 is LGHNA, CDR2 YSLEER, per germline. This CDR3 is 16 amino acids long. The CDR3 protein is CASSQGEGGYDTEAFF. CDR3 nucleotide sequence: TGCGCCAGCAGCCAAGGAGAAGGGGGATACGACACTGAAGCTTTCTTT.

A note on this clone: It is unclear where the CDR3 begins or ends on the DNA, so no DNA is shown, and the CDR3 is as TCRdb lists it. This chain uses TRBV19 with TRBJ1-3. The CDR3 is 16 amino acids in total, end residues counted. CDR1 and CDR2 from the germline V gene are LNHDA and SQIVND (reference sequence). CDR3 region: CASSISFRGRGNTIYF.

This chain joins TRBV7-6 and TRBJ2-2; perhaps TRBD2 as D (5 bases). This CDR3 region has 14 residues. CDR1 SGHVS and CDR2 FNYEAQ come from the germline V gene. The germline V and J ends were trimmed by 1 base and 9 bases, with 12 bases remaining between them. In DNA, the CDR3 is TGTGCCAGCAGCTTAGAAGCGGCACCTAGGGAGCTGTTTTTT. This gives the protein CASSLEAAPRELFF.

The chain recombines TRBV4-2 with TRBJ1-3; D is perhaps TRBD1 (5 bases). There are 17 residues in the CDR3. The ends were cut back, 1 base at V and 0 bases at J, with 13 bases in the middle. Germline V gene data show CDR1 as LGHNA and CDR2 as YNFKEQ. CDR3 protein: CASSQGRGGSSGNTIYF. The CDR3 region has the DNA TGTGCCAGCAGCCAAGGACGGGGGGGGAGCTCTGGAAACACCATATATTTT.

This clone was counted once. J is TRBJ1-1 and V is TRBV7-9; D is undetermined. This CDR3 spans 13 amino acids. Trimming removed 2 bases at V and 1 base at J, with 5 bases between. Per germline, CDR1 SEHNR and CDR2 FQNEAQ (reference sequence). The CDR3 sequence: CASSLTTNTEAFF. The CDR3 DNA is TGTGCCAGCAGCTTAACAACGAACACTGAAGCTTTCTTT.

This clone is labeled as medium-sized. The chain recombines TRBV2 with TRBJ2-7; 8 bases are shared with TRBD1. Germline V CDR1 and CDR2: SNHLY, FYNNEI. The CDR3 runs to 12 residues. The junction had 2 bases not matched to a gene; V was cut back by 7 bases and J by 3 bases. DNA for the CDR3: TGTGCCAGCAATGACAGGGGCTACGAGCAGTACTTC. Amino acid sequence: CASNDRGYEQYF.

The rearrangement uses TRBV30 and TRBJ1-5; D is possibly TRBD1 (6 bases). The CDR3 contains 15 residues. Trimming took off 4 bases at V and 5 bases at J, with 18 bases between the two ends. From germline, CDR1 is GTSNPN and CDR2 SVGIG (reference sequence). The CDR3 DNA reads TGTGCCTGGACCCTTACCGGACAGCGAGATCAGCCCCAGCATTTT. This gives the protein CAWTLTGQRDQPQHF.

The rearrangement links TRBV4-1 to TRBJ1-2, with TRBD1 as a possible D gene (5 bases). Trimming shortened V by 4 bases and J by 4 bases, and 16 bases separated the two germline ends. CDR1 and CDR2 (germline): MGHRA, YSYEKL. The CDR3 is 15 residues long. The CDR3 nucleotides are TGCGCCAGCAGCCTCGGCCGGGACGGGATCTATGGCTACACCTTC. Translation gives CASSLGRDGIYGYTF.

The CDR3 loop reads CASRMGDRYTGELFF. The CDR3 DNA is TGTGCCAGCAGGATGGGGGACAGGTACACCGGGGAGCTGTTTTTT. This chain joins TRBV6-6 and TRBJ2-2, with 8 bases that match TRBD1. The germline CDR1 and CDR2 sequences are MNHNY and SVGAGI (reference sequence). The trim removed 6 bases at V and 3 bases at J, leaving 6 bases unmatched. CDR3 length equals 15 residues.

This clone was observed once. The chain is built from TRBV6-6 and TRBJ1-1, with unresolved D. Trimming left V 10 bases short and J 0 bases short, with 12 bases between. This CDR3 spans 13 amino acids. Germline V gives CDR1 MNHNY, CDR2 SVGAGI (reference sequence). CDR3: CAIHTPLNTEAFF. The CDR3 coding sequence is TGTGCCATACATACACCACTGAACACTGAAGCTTTCTTT.

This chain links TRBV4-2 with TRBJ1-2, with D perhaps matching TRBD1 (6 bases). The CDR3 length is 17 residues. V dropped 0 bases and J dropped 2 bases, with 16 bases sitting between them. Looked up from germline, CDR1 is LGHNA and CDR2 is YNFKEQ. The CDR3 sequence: CASSQDIGGLRNYGYTF. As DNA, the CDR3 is TGTGCCAGCAGCCAAGATATTGGGGGGCTTAGGAACTATGGCTACACCTTC.